The 4 T cell receptor beta chains below come from one sample, sequenced in a study of cytomegalovirus exposure and HLA in healthy donors. Vbeta (60) and Jbeta (13) primers were used in the PCR. TCRdb keeps only in-frame clones here, not all; method: immunoSEQ multiplex PCR. In the table there are approximately 170,000 clones, around 80% of which are singletons. Sequencing used PBMCs. Receptors were obtained from a man aged 40-49 years in good health and CMV-seronegative.

The V call is TRBV9, the J call TRBJ2-3; 9 bases agree with TRBD2. CDR3 length equals 14 residues. Germline CDR1 and CDR2: SGDLS and YYNGEE. The V and J ends lost 10 bases and 1 base, in that order; junction bases with no gene match: 7. This CDR3 is CASSWTSGTDTQYF. The CDR3 coding sequence is TGTGCCTCCTCCTGGACTAGCGGCACAGATACGCAGTATTTT.

V gene TRBV7-6 combines with J gene TRBJ1-1, with a weak D call TRBD1 (6 bases). The CDR3 runs to 13 residues. The V end was cut by 5 bases, the J end by 1 base, with 8 bases between. Looked up from germline, CDR1 is SGHVS and CDR2 is FNYEAQ. The CDR3 here is CASSLGQNTEAFF. CDR3 sequence (DNA): TGTGCCAGCAGCCTGGGACAGAACACTGAAGCTTTCTTT.

This clone was counted only a few times. This chain uses TRBV7-2 with TRBJ1-2, with D maybe TRBD1 (5 bases). The CDR3 is made up of 14 amino acids. V was shortened by 5 bases and J by 8 bases, with 18 bases between the two germline ends. Germline CDR1 reads SGHTA; CDR2 reads FQGNSA. As DNA, the CDR3 is TGTGCCAGCAGCCCCGGGGAGGGGAAGGGAGGCTACACCTTC. It translates to CASSPGEGKGGYTF.

The chain uses TRBV27 and TRBJ2-1; 8 positions match TRBD2. The CDR3 runs to 16 residues. Per germline, CDR1 MNHEY and CDR2 SMNVEV (reference sequence). Unmatched junction bases numbered 8, after V lost 6 bases and J lost 1 base. The CDR3 protein is CASRLWQRGSYNEQFF. CDR3 DNA sequence: TGTGCCAGCAGGTTGTGGCAGCGGGGGTCCTACAATGAGCAGTTCTTC.